The T cell receptor beta chain described here comes from a study of T cell therapy after organ transplantation. Overall study results and limits: Poor CD8+ T cell yield may explain few expansions in nonresponders.

As to this clone: The antigen remains unidentified.

Only in-frame clones appear in the TCRdb table, and some are missing; sequencing was by immunoSEQ multiplex PCR. The sample has around 50,000 clones, over 90% seen once; the top ten hold around 3.2%. The CDR3 has 13 amino acids. V lost 8 bases and J 1 base, leaving 11 bases between the germline ends. Germline V gives CDR1 MNHEY, CDR2 SVGAGI. The source material was CD8+ T cells from blood, sampled before autologous CMV-specific T cell therapy. This sequence originates from a human patient who had received a solid organ transplant and had CMV disease. The V and J genes are TRBV6-5 and TRBJ1-1, with D hard to call. CDR3 protein: CASEPIGNTEAFF. The DNA of the CDR3 is TGTGCCAGCGAGCCTATCGGGAACACTGAAGCTTTCTTT.